This entry concerns a single T cell receptor beta chain. The study ran its PCR with 60 Vbeta and 13 Jbeta primers. Clones were read by immunoSEQ multiplex PCR, and TCRdb kept only the in-frame ones, dropping some. The table includes 200,000 to 250,000 clones, 70% to 90% detected once. The sample belongs to a study of cytomegalovirus exposure and HLA in healthy donors. This receptor was taken from a human donor in good health. The specimen sequenced was PBMCs.

CDR3 sequence reads: CASSPMTGNRNTEAFF. The CDR3 nucleotides are TGTGCCAGCTCGCCTATGACAGGGAATCGCAACACTGAAGCTTTCTTT. The genes are TRBV18 and TRBJ1-1, with 7 bases identical to TRBD1. Germline V lookup: CDR1 KGHSH, CDR2 LQKENI. There are 16 residues in the CDR3. The V segment lost 6 bases and the J segment 2 bases; nucleotides outside the gene matches: 12. Variable domain in full (rest from reference TRBV18 and TRBJ1-1): NAGVMQNPRHLVRRRGQEARLRCSPMKGHSHVYWYRQLPEEGLKFMVYLQKENIIDESGMPKERFSAEFPKEGPSILRIQQVVRGDSAAYFCASSPMTGNRNTEAFFGQGTRLTVV.